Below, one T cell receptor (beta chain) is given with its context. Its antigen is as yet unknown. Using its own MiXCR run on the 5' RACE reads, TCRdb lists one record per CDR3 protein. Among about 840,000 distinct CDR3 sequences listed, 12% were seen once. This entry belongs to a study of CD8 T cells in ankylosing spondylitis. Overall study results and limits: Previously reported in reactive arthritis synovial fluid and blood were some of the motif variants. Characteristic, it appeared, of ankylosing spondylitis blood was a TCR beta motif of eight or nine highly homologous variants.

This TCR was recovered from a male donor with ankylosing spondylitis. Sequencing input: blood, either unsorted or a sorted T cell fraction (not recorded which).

The CDR3 sequence is CASSFTGDGANVLTF. The DNA of the CDR3 is TGTGCCAGCAGCTTCACAGGGGACGGGGCCAACGTCCTGACTTTC. The chain employs TRBV7-9 and TRBJ2-6, with 7 bases that match TRBD1. This CDR3 region has 15 residues. V shed 3 bases and J 4 bases; nucleotides not matched to a gene: 3. CDR1 is SEHNR, CDR2 FQNEAQ, per germline (reference sequence).